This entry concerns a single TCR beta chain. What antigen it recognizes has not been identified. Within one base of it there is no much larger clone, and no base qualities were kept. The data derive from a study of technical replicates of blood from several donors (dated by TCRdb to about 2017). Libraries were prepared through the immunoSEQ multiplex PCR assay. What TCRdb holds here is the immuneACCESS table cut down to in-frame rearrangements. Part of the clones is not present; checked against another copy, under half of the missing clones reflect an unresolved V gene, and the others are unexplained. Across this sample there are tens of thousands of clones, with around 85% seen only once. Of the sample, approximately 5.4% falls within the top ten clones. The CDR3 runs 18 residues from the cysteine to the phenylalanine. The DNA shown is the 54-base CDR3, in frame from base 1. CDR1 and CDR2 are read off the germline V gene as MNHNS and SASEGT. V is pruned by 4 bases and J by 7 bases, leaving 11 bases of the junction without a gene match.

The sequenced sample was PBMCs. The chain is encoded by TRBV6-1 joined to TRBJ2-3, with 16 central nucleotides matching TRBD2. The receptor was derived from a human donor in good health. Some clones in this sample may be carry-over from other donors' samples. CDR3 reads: CASSVPPGLAGGPNTQYF. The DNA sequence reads TGTGCCAGCAGTGTCCCGCCGGGACTAGCGGGAGGGCCGAATACGCAGTATTTT.